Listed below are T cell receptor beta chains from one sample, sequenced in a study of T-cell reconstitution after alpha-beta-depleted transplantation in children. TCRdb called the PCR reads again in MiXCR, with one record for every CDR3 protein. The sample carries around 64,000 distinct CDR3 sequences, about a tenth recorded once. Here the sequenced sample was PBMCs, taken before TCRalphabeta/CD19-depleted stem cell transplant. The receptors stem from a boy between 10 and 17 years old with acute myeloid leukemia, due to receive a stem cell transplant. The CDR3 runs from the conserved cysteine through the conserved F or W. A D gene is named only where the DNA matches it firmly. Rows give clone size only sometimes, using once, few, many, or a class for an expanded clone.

CASSKHRRVNTEAFF | TGTGCCAGCAGCAAACACCGGAGGGTGAACACTGAAGCTTTCTTT | many | TRBJ1-1 | NA | TRBV21-1
CASSPTSGRSTDTQYF | TGTGCCAGCAGCCCAACTAGCGGGCGAAGCACAGATACGCAGTATTTT | many | TRBJ2-3 | TRBD2 | TRBV5-4
CASSPGRGPTGNTIYF | TGCGCCAGCAGCCCCGGCCGAGGGCCGACTGGAAACACCATATATTTT | many | TRBJ1-3 | NA | TRBV4-1
CASSLVSGTGDEAFF | TGTGCCAGCAGCTTAGTTAGCGGGACAGGAGACGAAGCTTTCTTT | NA | TRBJ1-1 | TRBD1 | TRBV7-2
CASSAQRAYEKLFF | TGTGCCAGCAGCGCTCAAAGGGCCTATGAAAAACTGTTTTTT | many | TRBJ1-4 | NA | TRBV7-9
CASSSSGGSGLTDTQYF | TGTGCCAGCAGCTCCTCTGGTGGTAGCGGACTCACAGATACGCAGTATTTT | many | TRBJ2-3 | NA | TRBV7-8
CASSLSRGLNQPQHF | TGTGCCAGCAGTTTGTCCAGGGGTCTTAATCAGCCCCAGCATTTT | NA | TRBJ1-5 | NA | TRBV27
CASKGLAGGGSYEQYF | TGTGCCAGTAAAGGCCTAGCGGGAGGGGGCTCCTACGAGCAGTACTTC | many | TRBJ2-7 | TRBD2 | TRBV27
CASSLWTSGRADEQFF | TGCGCCAGCAGCTTATGGACTAGCGGGAGAGCGGATGAGCAGTTCTTC | many | TRBJ2-1 | TRBD2 | TRBV5-1
CSAVPSGYRQETQYF | TGCAGTGCTGTACCTTCAGGGTACCGTCAAGAGACCCAGTACTTC | few | TRBJ2-5 | NA | TRBV20-1
CASSEFRDRGTDTQYF | TGTGCCAGCAGTGAGTTCCGGGACAGGGGGACAGATACGCAGTATTTT | few | TRBJ2-3 | TRBD1 | TRBV6-4
CSASQVAYGYTF | TGCAGTGCTTCACAGGTTGCCTATGGCTACACCTTC | few | TRBJ1-2 | NA | TRBV20-1
CASSQDWAGNSPLHF | TGTGCCAGCAGCCAAGATTGGGCGGGTAATTCACCCCTCCACTTT | many | TRBJ1-6 | NA | TRBV4-2
CSASEVAGGFSTDTQYF | TGCAGTGCTAGCGAGGTAGCGGGGGGGTTTAGCACAGATACGCAGTATTTT | few | TRBJ2-3 | TRBD2 | TRBV20-1
CASSYIGTGTNYGYTF | TGTGCCAGCAGTTACATTGGGACAGGGACCAACTATGGCTACACCTTC | many | TRBJ1-2 | TRBD1 | TRBV6-5
CASSAGPEEDEQFF | TGTGCCAGCAGTGCTGGGCCGGAGGAGGATGAGCAGTTCTTC | many | TRBJ2-1 | NA | TRBV2
CASSLRALDYGYTF | TGTGCCAGCAGTTTGAGGGCTTTAGACTATGGCTACACCTTC | many | TRBJ1-2 | NA | TRBV28
CASSAGTASNYGYTF | TGCGCCAGCAGCGCCGGGACAGCTTCTAACTATGGCTACACCTTC | many | TRBJ1-2 | TRBD1 | TRBV5-1